Following are 14 T cell receptor beta chains from one sample sequenced in a study of PD-1 blockade in mismatch repair-deficient tumors. Libraries were prepared by immunoSEQ multiplex PCR; TCRdb keeps only in-frame clonotypes and omits some of them. The sample lists approximately 51,000 clones, approximately 84% occurring once. Specimen: peripheral blood, collected about 4.5 months after starting pembrolizumab. These receptor sequences come from an adult with mismatch repair-deficient cancer.

The V and J genes are TRBV18 and TRBJ1-1; D is perhaps TRBD1 (5 bases). The CDR3 extends over 15 amino acids. Per the germline V gene, CDR1 is KGHSH and CDR2 is LQKENI. V was trimmed by 1 base and J by 0 bases, leaving 9 bases between them. The chain's CDR3 is CASSPQGSVNTEAFF. CDR3 sequence (DNA): TGTGCCAGCTCACCACAGGGGAGCGTGAACACTGAAGCTTTCTTT.

The V gene is TRBV11-3, the J gene TRBJ1-4, with D possibly matching TRBD1 (6 bases). CDR1 and CDR2 from the germline V gene are SGHNT and YENEEA. V was pared by 0 bases and J by 3 bases, with 8 bases between. CDR3 size: 15 residues. The CDR3 region is CASSLETGSNEKLFF. The DNA for the CDR3 is TGTGCCAGCAGCTTAGAAACAGGGTCTAATGAAAAACTGTTTTTT.

V is TRBV19 and J is TRBJ1-1; D is unclear. Between the trimmed V and J ends, which lost 2 bases and 3 bases, there was a span of 10 bases. Germline V gene lookup returns CDR1 LNHDA and CDR2 SQIVND (reference sequence). CDR3 length equals 14 residues. CDR3 in amino acids: CASSISRWDTEAFF. CDR3 DNA: TGTGCCAGTAGTATATCGCGGTGGGACACTGAAGCTTTCTTT.

CDR3 residues: CASSRDRARAGVNEQFF. Written as DNA, the CDR3 is TGTGCCAGCAGTAGGGACAGGGCGAGGGCGGGGGTCAATGAGCAGTTCTTC. The rearrangement links TRBV27 to TRBJ2-1, with 9 bases identical to TRBD1. The V segment lost 5 bases and the J segment 6 bases; nucleotides outside the gene matches: 14. Germline V gene sequence: CDR1 MNHEY, CDR2 SMNVEV (reference sequence). CDR3 size: 17 residues.

V and J are TRBV11-2 and TRBJ1-2; D unresolved. V dropped 4 bases and J dropped 3 bases, with 24 bases sitting between them. The CDR3 sequence is 18 residues long. The germline gives CDR1 SGHAT, CDR2 FQNNGV. CDR3 residues: CASSSWSIGSPTDYGYTF. CDR3 nucleotides: TGTGCCAGCAGCTCCTGGAGCATAGGGAGCCCTACCGACTATGGCTACACCTTC.

The V call is TRBV7-8, the J call TRBJ2-1; 9 bases fit TRBD2. The ends lost 0 bases at V and 5 bases at J; junction bases unmatched: 17. CDR1 and CDR2 (germline): SGHVS, FQNEAQ. The CDR3 totals 20 residues. As DNA, the CDR3 is TGTGCCAGCAGCTTAGCGAGGGTAGGAATTAGCGGGAGAAGGGACAATGAGCAGTTCTTC. Encoded protein: CASSLARVGISGRRDNEQFF.

The genes are TRBV7-2 and TRBJ1-2; D uncertain. The germline V and J ends were trimmed by 1 base and 6 bases, with 12 bases remaining between them. This CDR3 is 14 amino acids long. Germline V lookup: CDR1 SGHTA, CDR2 FQGNSA. CDR3 region: CASSLVLRSDGYTF. CDR3 DNA sequence: TGTGCCAGCAGCTTAGTTCTGCGGTCGGATGGCTACACCTTC.

V and J are TRBV4-1 and TRBJ1-4, with D perhaps matching TRBD1 (5 bases). The CDR3 covers 15 residues. Germline assignment: CDR1 MGHRA and CDR2 YSYEKL. V was clipped by 1 base and J by 6 bases, with 12 bases between them. In DNA form, the CDR3 reads TGCGCCAGCAGCCAAGTCGGGGGGATTTATGAAAAACTGTTTTTT. As protein: CASSQVGGIYEKLFF.

The chain carries TRBV21-1 and TRBJ2-1; TRBD2, as called in the table, went unchecked against the DNA. TRBV21-1 is flagged as a pseudogene. The CDR3 contains 15 residues. CDR3 sequence reads: CASSKSGGSYNEQFF. The CDR3 region has the DNA TGTGCCAGCAGCAAATCCGGAGGGAGCTACAATGAGCAGTTCTTC.

The rearrangement joins TRBV11-1 to TRBJ2-1, with TRBD2 identical over 7 bases. Germline V gene data show CDR1 as SGHAT and CDR2 as FQDESV (reference sequence). V lost 5 bases to trimming and J lost 2 bases; unmatched junction nucleotides: 6. This CDR3 contains 15 residues. The CDR3 region has the DNA TGTGCCAGCAGCCTACGGACTAGGACCTACAATGAGCAGTTCTTC. It encodes CASSLRTRTYNEQFF.

The V gene is TRBV7-9, the J gene TRBJ1-2; 7 bases fit TRBD1. J was trimmed by 8 bases and V by 1 base; bases with no gene match: 7. In germline, CDR1 is SEHNR, CDR2 FQNEAQ (reference sequence). The CDR3 sequence is 14 residues long. The CDR3 coding sequence is TGTGCCAGCAGCTTAGGACAGGGAGGCTGGGGCTACACCTTC. Protein: CASSLGQGGWGYTF.

This chain links TRBV10-2 with TRBJ2-3; TRBD2 might be the D (5 bases). CDR3 length equals 15 residues. Trimming took off 4 bases at V and 4 bases at J, with 15 bases between the two ends. Germline loops: CDR1 WSHSY, CDR2 SAAADI. The CDR3 nucleotides read TGCGCCAGCAGTGTGGTAGTCGGGATGGCAGATACGCAGTATTTT. This translates into CASSVVVGMADTQYF.

The chain recombines TRBV6-5 with TRBJ2-7, with 9 positions matching TRBD1. V shed 5 bases, J shed 6 bases, and the junction held 8 bases outside the gene matches. The CDR3 is made up of 14 amino acids. Germline V CDR1 and CDR2: MNHEY, SVGAGI. DNA for the CDR3: TGTGCCAGCAGTCCGGGACAGGGTCGCTCCGAGCAGTACTTC. Amino acid sequence: CASSPGQGRSEQYF.

This chain links TRBV7-9 with TRBJ2-3, with no clear D. The CDR3 extends over 13 amino acids. V lost 5 bases and J 2 bases, leaving 8 bases between the germline ends. Germline lookup yields CDR1 SEHNR and CDR2 FQNEAQ (reference sequence). The CDR3 DNA sequence: TGTGCCAGCAGCGAGGTAGTCACAGATACGCAGTATTTT. The encoded protein is CASSEVVTDTQYF.